The clone carrying this T cell receptor (beta chain) was seen only once. Libraries were prepared by immunoSEQ multiplex PCR; TCRdb keeps only in-frame clonotypes and omits some of them. The sample holds almost 80,000 clones, roughly four fifths seen once. The sample originates from a study of OX40 agonist ivuxolimab in advanced cancers. V lost 4 bases and J 0 bases, leaving 17 bases between the germline ends. Germline CDR1 SGDLS, CDR2 YYNGEE. The CDR3 has 16 residues. The TCR was taken from an adult with an advanced solid tumor such as melanoma, head and neck, liver or kidney cancer. The starting material was CD4+ or CD8+ T cells sorted from blood, obtained in a trial of the OX40 agonist ivuxolimab. The chain uses TRBV9 and TRBJ2-7; D assignment may be TRBD1 or TRBD2 (5 bases each). The CDR3 bases are TGTGCCAGCAGCTCTCCTTCGGGGCGGAACTCCTACGAGCAGTACTTC. Its protein is CASSSPSGRNSYEQYF.